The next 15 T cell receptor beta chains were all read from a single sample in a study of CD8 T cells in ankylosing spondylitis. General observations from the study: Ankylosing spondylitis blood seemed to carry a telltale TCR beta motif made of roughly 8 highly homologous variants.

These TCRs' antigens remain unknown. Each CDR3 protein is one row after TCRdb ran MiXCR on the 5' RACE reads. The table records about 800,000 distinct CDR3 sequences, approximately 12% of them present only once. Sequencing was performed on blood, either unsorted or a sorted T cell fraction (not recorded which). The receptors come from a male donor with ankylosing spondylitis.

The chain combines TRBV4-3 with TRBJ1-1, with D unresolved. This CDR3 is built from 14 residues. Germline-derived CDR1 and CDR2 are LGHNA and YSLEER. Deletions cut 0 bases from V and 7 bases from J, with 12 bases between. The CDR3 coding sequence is TGCGCCAGCAGCCAAGATCTGGGGTGGGGTGAAGCTTTCTTT. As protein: CASSQDLGWGEAFF.

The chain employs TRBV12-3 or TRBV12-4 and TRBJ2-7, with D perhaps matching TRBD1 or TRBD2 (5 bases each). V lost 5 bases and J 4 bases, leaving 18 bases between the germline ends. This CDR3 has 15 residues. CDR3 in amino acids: CASSARDGMRYEQYF. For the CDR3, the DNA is TGTGCCAGCAGTGCTAGGGACGGGATGAGATACGAGCAGTACTTC.

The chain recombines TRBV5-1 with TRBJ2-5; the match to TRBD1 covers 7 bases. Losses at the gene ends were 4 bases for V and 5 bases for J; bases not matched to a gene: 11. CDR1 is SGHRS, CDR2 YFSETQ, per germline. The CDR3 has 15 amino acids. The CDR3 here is CASSPSGQLRETQYF. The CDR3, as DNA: TGCGCCAGCAGCCCATCGGGACAGTTAAGGGAGACCCAGTACTTC.

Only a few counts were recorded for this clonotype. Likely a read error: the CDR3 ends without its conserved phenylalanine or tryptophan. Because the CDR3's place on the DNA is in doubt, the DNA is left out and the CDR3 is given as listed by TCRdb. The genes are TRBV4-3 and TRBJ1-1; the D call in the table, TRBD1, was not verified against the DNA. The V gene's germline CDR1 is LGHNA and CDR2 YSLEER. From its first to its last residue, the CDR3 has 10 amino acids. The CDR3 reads CASSQDLPGR.

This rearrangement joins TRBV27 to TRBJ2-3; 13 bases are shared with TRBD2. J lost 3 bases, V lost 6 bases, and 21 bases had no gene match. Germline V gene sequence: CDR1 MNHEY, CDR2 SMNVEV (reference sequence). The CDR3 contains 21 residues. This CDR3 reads CASRGRGTSGDDMGWTDTQYF. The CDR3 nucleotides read TGTGCCAGCAGAGGACGTGGGACTAGCGGGGATGATATGGGTTGGACAGATACGCAGTATTTT.

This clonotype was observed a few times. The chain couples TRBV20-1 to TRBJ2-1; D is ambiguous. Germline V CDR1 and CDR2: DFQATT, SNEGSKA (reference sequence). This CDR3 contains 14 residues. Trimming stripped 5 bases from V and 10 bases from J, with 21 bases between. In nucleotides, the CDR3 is TGCAGTGCTGAGGCAATCTTAGGTACCATAGAGCAGTTCTTC. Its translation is CSAEAILGTIEQFF.

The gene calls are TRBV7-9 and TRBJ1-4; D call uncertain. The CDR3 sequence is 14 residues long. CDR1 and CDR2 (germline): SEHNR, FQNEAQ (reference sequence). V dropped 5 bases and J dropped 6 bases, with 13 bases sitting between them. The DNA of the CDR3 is TGTGCCAGCAGCCCCTCCCTGAGGGATGAAAAACTGTTTTTT. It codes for CASSPSLRDEKLFF.

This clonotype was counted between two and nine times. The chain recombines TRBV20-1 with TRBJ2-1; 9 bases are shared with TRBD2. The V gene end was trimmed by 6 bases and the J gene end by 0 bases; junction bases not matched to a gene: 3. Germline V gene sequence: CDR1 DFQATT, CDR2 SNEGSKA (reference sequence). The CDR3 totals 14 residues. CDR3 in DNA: TGCAGTGCCCTTAGCGGGGGCTCCTACAATGAGCAGTTCTTC. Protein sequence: CSALSGGSYNEQFF.

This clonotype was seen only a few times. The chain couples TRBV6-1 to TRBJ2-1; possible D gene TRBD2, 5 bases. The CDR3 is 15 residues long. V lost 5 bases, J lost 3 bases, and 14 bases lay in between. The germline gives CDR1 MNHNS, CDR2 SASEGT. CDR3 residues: CASSPPPGGYNEQFF. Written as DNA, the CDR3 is TGTGCCAGCAGTCCACCTCCCGGAGGCTACAATGAGCAGTTCTTC.

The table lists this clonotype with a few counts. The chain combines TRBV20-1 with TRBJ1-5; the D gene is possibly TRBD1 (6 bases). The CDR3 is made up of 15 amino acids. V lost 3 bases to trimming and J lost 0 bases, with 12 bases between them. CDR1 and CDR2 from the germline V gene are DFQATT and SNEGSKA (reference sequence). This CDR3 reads CSARAGQYSNQPQHF. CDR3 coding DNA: TGCAGTGCTAGGGCCGGACAGTATAGCAATCAGCCCCAGCATTTT.

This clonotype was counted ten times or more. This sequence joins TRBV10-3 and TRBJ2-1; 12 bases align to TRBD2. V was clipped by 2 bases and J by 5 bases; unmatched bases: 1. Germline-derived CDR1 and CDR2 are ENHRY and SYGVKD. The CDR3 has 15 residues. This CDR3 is CAISEASGGDNEQFF. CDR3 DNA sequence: TGTGCCATCAGTGAGGCTAGCGGGGGGGACAATGAGCAGTTCTTC.

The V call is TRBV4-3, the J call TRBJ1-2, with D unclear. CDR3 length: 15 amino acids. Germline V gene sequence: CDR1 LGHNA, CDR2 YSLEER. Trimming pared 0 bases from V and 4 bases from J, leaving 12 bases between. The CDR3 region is CASSQERRGTYGYTF. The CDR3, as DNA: TGCGCCAGCAGCCAAGAACGTCGGGGTACCTATGGCTACACCTTC.

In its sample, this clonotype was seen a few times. CDR3 DNA: TGCAGTGTAATACCCATGAACCCGTTAAACTGGGGGTACGAGCAGTACTTC. Residues: CSVIPMNPLNWGYEQYF. This chain uses TRBV20-1 with TRBJ2-7; D could derive from TRBD1 or TRBD2 (5 bases each). This CDR3 region has 17 residues. CDR1 DFQATT and CDR2 SNEGSKA come from the germline V gene (reference sequence). V lost 7 bases and J 4 bases, leaving 29 bases between the germline ends.

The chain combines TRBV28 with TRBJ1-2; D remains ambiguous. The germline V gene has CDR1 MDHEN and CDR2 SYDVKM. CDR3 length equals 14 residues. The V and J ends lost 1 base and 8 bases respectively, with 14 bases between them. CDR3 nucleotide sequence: TGTGCCAGCAGTTTATTCGGCGGGTATGGGGGCTACACCTTC. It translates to CASSLFGGYGGYTF.

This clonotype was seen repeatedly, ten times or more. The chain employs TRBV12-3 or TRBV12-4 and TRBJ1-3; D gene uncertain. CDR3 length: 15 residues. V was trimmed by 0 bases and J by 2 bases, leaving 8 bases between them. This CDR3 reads CASSLAGKAGNTIYF. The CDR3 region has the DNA TGTGCCAGCAGTTTAGCGGGAAAGGCTGGAAACACCATATATTTT.